The rows below give T cell receptor beta chains drawn from one sample of a study of blood T cell repertoires in COVID-19. This table comes from immunoSEQ multiplex PCR, and its TCRdb copy is limited to in-frame clones, with some not included. The data hold approximately 51,000 clones, with around 86% observed a single time. Sequencing was performed on peripheral blood. The origin of the receptors is a man aged 35 to 55 with active COVID-19. Each CDR3 is given with its conserved first and last residue. D genes are given only for firm matches. Clone sizes are given selectively: once, few, many, or a class where the clone is expanded.

>-|-|TRBJ1-4|TRBV5-1
TGCGCCAGCAGCCCGGGACACCCCAATGAAAAACTGTTTTTT
CASSPGHPNEKLFF
>TRBD1|-|TRBJ2-7|TRBV5-6
TGTGCCAGCAGCTCGACAGGGAACTACGAGCAGTACTTC
CASSSTGNYEQYF
>-|-|TRBJ2-4|TRBV2
TGTGCCAGCAGTGGGTCGGGAGTAAACATTCAGTACTTC
CASSGSGVNIQYF
>TRBD1|medium-sized|TRBJ2-5|TRBV5-1
TGCGCCAGCAGCCCGGGACAGGTCCAAGAGACCCAGTACTTC
CASSPGQVQETQYF
>TRBD1|once|TRBJ2-7|TRBV5-1
TGCGCCAGCAGCTTATCGGGACAGGGCTACGAGCAGTACTTC
CASSLSGQGYEQYF
>TRBD2|-|TRBJ2-1|TRBV5-1
TGCGCCAGCAGTCTAACTAGCGATGAGCAGTTCTTC
CASSLTSDEQFF
>-|-|TRBJ1-5|TRBV21-1
TGTGCCAGCAGCAAAGCAGGAGGGGCGGATCAGCCCCAGCATTTT
CASSKAGGADQPQHF
>-|-|TRBJ1-1|TRBV7-3
TGTGCCAGCAGCTTAACCCAGGGCGAGATCACTGAAGCTTTCTTT
CASSLTQGEITEAFF
>TRBD1|-|TRBJ2-1|TRBV15
TGTGCCACCAGCAGGGACCGGGACAGGGGGGGATTCTTC
CATSRDRDRGGFF
>-|-|TRBJ2-6|TRBV7-3
TGTGCCAGCAGCCCACTCCCGGCGGGGTCTGGCTCTGGGGCCAACGTCCTGACTTTC
CASSPLPAGSGSGANVLTF
>-|-|TRBJ1-1|TRBV29-1
TGCAGCGTTGAAGACCAAGCGAACACTGAAGCTTTCTTT
CSVEDQANTEAFF
>-|-|TRBJ1-1|TRBV7-9
TGTGCCAGCAGCTTTGGATCTAGTAACACTGAAGCTTTCTTT
CASSFGSSNTEAFF
>-|-|TRBJ2-7|TRBV7-6
TGTGCCAGCAGCGGGGGGGGCTTCCAGCCCCACGAGCAGTACTTC
CASSGGGFQPHEQYF
>TRBD2|few|TRBJ2-7|TRBV18
TGTGCCAGCTCAGGGATCGGACTAGTCCCCGAGCAGTACTTC
CASSGIGLVPEQYF
>TRBD2|-|TRBJ2-1|TRBV5-1
TGCGCCAGCAGCTTGGCCCCAGCGGGAGGTATGAGCTCCTACAATGAGCAGTTCTTC
CASSLAPAGGMSSYNEQFF
>TRBD2|few|TRBJ2-2|TRBV5-1
TGCGCCAGCAGCTTTAGTATAGCGGGAGGACCTAACACCGGGGAGCTGTTTTTT
CASSFSIAGGPNTGELFF
>TRBD1|-|TRBJ2-1|TRBV7-8
TGTGCCAGCAGCCCAGGGGGTAATGAGCAGTTCTTC
CASSPGGNEQFF
>-|-|TRBJ2-5|TRBV14
TGTGCCAGCAGCCAAGTCTCCCTGTACCAAGAGACCCAGTACTTC
CASSQVSLYQETQYF
>TRBD1|-|TRBJ1-1|TRBV27
TGTGCCAGCGGGCCCGACAGGGCCGGTACCACTGAAGCTTTCTTT
CASGPDRAGTTEAFF
>-|once|TRBJ1-4|TRBV15
TGTGCCACCAGCAGAGTCCAGGGCGAGGAAAAACTGTTTTTT
CATSRVQGEEKLFF
>TRBD2|-|TRBJ2-7|TRBV5-1
TGCGCCAGCAGCTTCGGACTAGCGGGCTACGAGCAGTACTTC
CASSFGLAGYEQYF
>-|once|TRBJ2-7|TRBV27
TGTGCCAGCAGTTTGTGGCAGGAAAACTACGAGCAGTACTTC
CASSLWQENYEQYF
>-|-|TRBJ2-7|TRBV9
TGTGCCAGCAGCGTAGGGGCAGGGGCTACCTACGAGCAGTACTTC
CASSVGAGATYEQYF
>-|-|TRBJ2-3|TRBV30
TGTGCCTGGAGTCGCGGGGTGTCGGGAGCCACAGATACGCAGTATTTT
CAWSRGVSGATDTQYF
>TRBD2|once|TRBJ2-1|TRBV7-2
TGTGCCAGCAGCTTATGGGCTAGCGGGAATGAGCAGTTCTTC
CASSLWASGNEQFF
>-|-|TRBJ2-1|TRBV20-1
TGCATTACCGGCTCCTACAATGAGCAGTTCTTC
CITGSYNEQFF
>TRBD2|-|TRBJ2-7|TRBV3-1/TRBV3-2
TGTGCCAGCAGCCAATTCCCGGCCGGTAGCGGGAGTTCCTACGAGCAGTACTTC
CASSQFPAGSGSSYEQYF
>TRBD1|-|TRBJ2-7|TRBV7-2
TGTGCCAGCAGCTCCTACCCCGGGGACAGCTCCTACGAGCAGTACTTC
CASSSYPGDSSYEQYF
>TRBD2|-|TRBJ2-1|TRBV4-1
TGCGCCAGCAGCGAGAGGGGCCCTGGGAGCTCTAGCGGGAGCGTTAGCGATGAGCAGTTCTTC
CASSERGPGSSSGSVSDEQFF
>TRBD1|-|TRBJ2-7|TRBV6-5
TGTGCCAGCAGTTTGGCGGGACAGGGCAACTACGAGCAGTACTTC
CASSLAGQGNYEQYF
>TRBD2|-|TRBJ2-5|TRBV5-1
TGCGCCAGCAGCACTAGGGTTGGGACTAGCAGCATGGAGACCCAGTACTTC
CASSTRVGTSSMETQYF
>-|few|TRBJ2-7|TRBV6-1
TGTGCCAGCAGTGAAGCCGTGGGACTGAACTCCTACGAGCAGTACTTC
CASSEAVGLNSYEQYF
>TRBD2|-|TRBJ2-7|TRBV7-9
TGTGCCAGCAGCTTAGGGTATCTAGCGGGAGTCGGGCACGAGCAGTACTTC
CASSLGYLAGVGHEQYF
>TRBD1|-|TRBJ1-3|TRBV6-6
TGTGCCAGCAGTCCACAGACAGGGGGCCTCCTCGTATCTGGAAACACCATATATTTT
CASSPQTGGLLVSGNTIYF
>TRBD1|-|TRBJ2-7|TRBV28
TGTGCCAGCAGGGGGACAGGGTTGGTCGAGCAGTACTTC
CASRGTGLVEQYF
>TRBD1|-|TRBJ2-4|TRBV30
TGTGCCTGGAGCGACAGGGTAGCCAAAAACATTCAGTACTTC
CAWSDRVAKNIQYF
>TRBD1|-|TRBJ2-3|TRBV5-1
TGCGCCAGCAGTCTCAGGGGGCTTGAGACGCAGTATTTT
CASSLRGLETQYF
>TRBD1|-|TRBJ1-3|TRBV4-1
TGCGCCAGCAGCCTCTCGACAGGGTCTGGAAACACCATATATTTT
CASSLSTGSGNTIYF
>-|-|TRBJ1-5|TRBV19
TGTGCCAGTAGTTTAAGGGGCTATAGCAATCAGCCCCAGCATTTT
CASSLRGYSNQPQHF
>-|-|TRBJ2-3|TRBV7-9
TGTGCCAGCAGCTTCCGGCGGGACCCCGAATTAAAAGATACGCAGTATTTT
CASSFRRDPELKDTQYF
>TRBD1|once|TRBJ1-5|TRBV4-1
TGCGCCAGCAGCCCCGGGACAGGGGGCATTCTAAGCAATCAGCCCCAGCATTTT
CASSPGTGGILSNQPQHF
>-|many|TRBJ1-1|TRBV5-1
TGCGCCAGCAGCTTTGGGAGCACTGAAGCTTTCTTT
CASSFGSTEAFF
>-|-|TRBJ2-1|TRBV5-1
TGCGCCAGCAGCTTTCACCCCCCTACTCCTAAACCCTCCTCCTACAATGAGCAGTTCTTC
CASSFHPPTPKPSSYNEQFF
>-|-|TRBJ1-5|TRBV5-4
TGTGCCAGCAGCAGCCACAATCAGCCCCAGCATTTT
CASSSHNQPQHF
>-|few|TRBJ2-7|TRBV19
TGTGCCAGTAGTGTGGGCCAGGGGCCCTACGAGCAGTACTTC
CASSVGQGPYEQYF
>TRBD1|-|TRBJ1-2|TRBV27
TGTGCCAGCAGTTTGGACGACCAGGGGGCGCGGTCTAACTATGGCTACACCTTC
CASSLDDQGARSNYGYTF
>-|once|TRBJ2-7|TRBV2
TGTGCCAGCTCCCCGGGTTCTCTCTCCTACGAGCAGTACTTC
CASSPGSLSYEQYF
>TRBD1|-|TRBJ2-5|TRBV9
TGTGCCAGCAGCGGGGAACAGGGGCCCGAGACCCAGTACTTC
CASSGEQGPETQYF
>-|once|TRBJ2-7|TRBV6-5
TGTGCCAGCAGTTACTCAGACGGAGCTGGGTACGAGCAGTACTTC
CASSYSDGAGYEQYF
>-|-|TRBJ1-3|TRBV15
TGTGCCACCAGCAGAGATCCAGGGTATGGAAACACCATATATTTT
CATSRDPGYGNTIYF
>TRBD1|once|TRBJ1-5|TRBV3-1/TRBV3-2
TGTGCCAGCAGCCAAGGCCGACAGGGGTCCTTCAATCAGCCCCAGCATTTT
CASSQGRQGSFNQPQHF
>-|-|TRBJ1-5|TRBV21-1
TGTGCCAGCAGCAAAGGACAGAGTTATAGCAATCAGCCCCAGCATTTT
CASSKGQSYSNQPQHF
>-|-|TRBJ2-5|TRBV4-1
TGCGCCAGCAGCACGTGGGGCAGCCAAGAGACCCAGTACTTC
CASSTWGSQETQYF
>-|-|TRBJ1-1|TRBV5-4
TGTGCCAGCAGCGTGGGACTTTCTGCTCAATCGGACACTGAAGCTTTCTTT
CASSVGLSAQSDTEAFF
>TRBD1|-|TRBJ1-6|TRBV19
TGTGCCAGTAGTATAGGCCGGGACAGTCCCCCCCTCCACTTT
CASSIGRDSPPLHF
>-|-|TRBJ1-2|TRBV5-1
TGCGCCAGCAGCTTGCCGGGGTACGGCTACACCTTC
CASSLPGYGYTF
>TRBD2|-|TRBJ2-2|TRBV30
TGTGCCTGGATCTTGACTAGCGGGCCCACCGGGGAGCTGTTTTTT
CAWILTSGPTGELFF